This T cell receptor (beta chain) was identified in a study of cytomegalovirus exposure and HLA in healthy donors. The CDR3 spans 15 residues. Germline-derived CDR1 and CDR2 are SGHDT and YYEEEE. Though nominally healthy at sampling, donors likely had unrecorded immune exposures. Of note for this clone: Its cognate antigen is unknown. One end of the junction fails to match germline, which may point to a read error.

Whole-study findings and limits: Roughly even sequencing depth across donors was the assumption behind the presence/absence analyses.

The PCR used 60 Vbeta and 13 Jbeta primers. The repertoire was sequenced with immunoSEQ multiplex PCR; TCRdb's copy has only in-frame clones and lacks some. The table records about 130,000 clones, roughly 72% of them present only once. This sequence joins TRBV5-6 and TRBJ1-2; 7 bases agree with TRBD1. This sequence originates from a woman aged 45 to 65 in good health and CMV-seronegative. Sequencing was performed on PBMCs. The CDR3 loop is CASSPTTGPAYGYPF. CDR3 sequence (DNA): TGTGCCAGCAGCCCCACGACAGGGCCAGCATATGGCTACCCCTTC.